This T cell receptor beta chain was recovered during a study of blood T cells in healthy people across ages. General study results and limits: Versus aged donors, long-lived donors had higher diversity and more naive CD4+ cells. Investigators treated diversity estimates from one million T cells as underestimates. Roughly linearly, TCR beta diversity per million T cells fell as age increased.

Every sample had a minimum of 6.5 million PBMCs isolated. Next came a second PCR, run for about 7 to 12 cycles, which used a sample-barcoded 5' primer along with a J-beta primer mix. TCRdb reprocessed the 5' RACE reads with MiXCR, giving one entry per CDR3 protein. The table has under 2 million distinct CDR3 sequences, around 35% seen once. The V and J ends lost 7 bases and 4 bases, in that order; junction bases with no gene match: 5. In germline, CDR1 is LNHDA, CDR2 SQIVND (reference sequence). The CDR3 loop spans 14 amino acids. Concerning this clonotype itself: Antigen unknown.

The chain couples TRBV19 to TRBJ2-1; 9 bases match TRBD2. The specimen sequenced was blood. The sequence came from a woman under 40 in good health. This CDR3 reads CASNISGGYNEQFF. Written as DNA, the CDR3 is TGTGCCAGTAATATCAGCGGGGGGTACAATGAGCAGTTCTTC. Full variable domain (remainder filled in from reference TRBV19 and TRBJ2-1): DGGITQSPKYLFRKEGQNVTLSCEQNLNHDAMYWYRQDPGQGLRLIYYSQIVNDFQKGDIAEGYSVSREKKESFPLTVTSAQKNPTAFYLCASNISGGYNEQFFGPGTRLTVL.